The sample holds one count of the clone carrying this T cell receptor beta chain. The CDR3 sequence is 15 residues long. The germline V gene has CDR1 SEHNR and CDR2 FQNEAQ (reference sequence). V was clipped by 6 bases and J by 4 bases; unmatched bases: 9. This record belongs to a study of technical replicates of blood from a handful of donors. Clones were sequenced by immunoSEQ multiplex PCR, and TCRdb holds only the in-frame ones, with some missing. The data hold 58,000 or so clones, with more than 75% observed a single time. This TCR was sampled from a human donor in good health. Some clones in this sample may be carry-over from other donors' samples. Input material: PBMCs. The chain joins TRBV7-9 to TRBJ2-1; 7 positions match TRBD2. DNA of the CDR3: TGTGCCAGCAGGGGGAATAGCGGGCGATACAATGAGCAGTTCTTC. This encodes CASRGNSGRYNEQFF.